This TCR beta chain was identified during a study of blood T cell repertoires in COVID-19. Study information: The study drew acute and convalescent COVID-19 samples from the United States, Italy and Spain. PBMCs, B-cell-depleted T cells, or T cells were the source of the cDNA or gDNA that made up the material.

Source study methods: Researchers report that nucleated cell counts were estimated from reference gene primer amplification. Produced via immunoSEQ multiplex PCR; TCRdb's table is partial and in-frame only. The D gene and trimming were derived from the DNA, and the V and J assignments and clone size from that table. The data show some 140,000 clones, about 85% seen once. The germline V and J ends were trimmed by 4 bases and 1 base, with 10 bases remaining between them. CDR3 size: 14 residues. Germline V CDR1 and CDR2: MNHNY, SVGAGI (reference sequence). This sequence was found in a human donor in a cohort sampled during active COVID-19. The chain uses TRBV6-6 and TRBJ1-1; D is unclear. The sequenced material came from peripheral blood. The CDR3 nucleotides are TGTGCCAGCAGTTGGCGGGAAACGAACACTGAAGCTTTCTTT. Its protein product is CASSWRETNTEAFF.